A single sample gave rise to the 20 T cell receptor beta chains below, sequenced in a study of cytomegalovirus exposure and HLA in healthy donors. PCR used 60 Vbeta primers and 13 Jbeta primers. Generated by immunoSEQ multiplex PCR, the TCRdb table keeps only in-frame clones and is missing some. The sample includes roughly 120,000 clones, 65% to 85% of them seen just once. The specimen sequenced was PBMCs. The receptors here all came from a man aged 50 to 60 in good health and CMV-seropositive.

The chain carries TRBV29-1 and TRBJ2-3; D may be TRBD2 (5 bases). Per the germline V gene, CDR1 is SQVTM and CDR2 is ANQGSEA. This CDR3 is 13 amino acids long. Trimming removed 0 bases from V and 5 bases from J, with 9 bases in between. The CDR3 sequence: CSVEEGVGDTQYF. The CDR3 DNA follows: TGCAGCGTTGAAGAGGGAGTGGGAGATACGCAGTATTTT.

The genes are TRBV4-3 and TRBJ1-2, with D perhaps matching TRBD1 (5 bases). The germline V gene has CDR1 LGHNA and CDR2 YSLEER. The V end lost 2 bases, the J end lost 7 bases, and 8 bases lay between the germline ends. The CDR3 covers 12 residues. The CDR3 is CASSQLQGGYTF. The DNA for the CDR3 is TGCGCCAGCAGCCAACTTCAGGGTGGCTACACCTTC.

The rearrangement links TRBV7-8 to TRBJ1-2; TRBD1 matches at 11 bases. Germline CDR1 and CDR2: SGHVS and FQNEAQ. CDR3 length: 17 amino acids. Trimming removed 0 bases from V and 8 bases from J; junction bases left unmatched: 11. CDR3 nucleotides: TGTGCCAGCAGCTTAGCCCACGTCGGACAGGGGGCGCGAGGCTACACCTTC. This codes for CASSLAHVGQGARGYTF.

This clone was picked up a small number of times. The rearrangement links TRBV4-3 to TRBJ1-3; D is ambiguous. This CDR3 spans 15 amino acids. V gave up 1 base and J gave up 2 bases, with 9 bases separating them. Germline V gene sequence: CDR1 LGHNA, CDR2 YSLEER. In nucleotides, the CDR3 is TGCGCCAGCAGCCAAGGCCGAGGCCCTGGAAACACCATATATTTT. It translates to CASSQGRGPGNTIYF.

The chain links TRBV27 to TRBJ2-3; 8 nucleotides agree with TRBD1. V gave up 4 bases and J gave up 5 bases; unmatched junction bases: 11. The CDR3 has 16 amino acids. Germline V gives CDR1 MNHEY, CDR2 SMNVEV (reference sequence). The CDR3 coding sequence is TGTGCCAGCAGTTCCACCAGGGGGCGGATAAGAGATACGCAGTATTTT. The encoded protein is CASSSTRGRIRDTQYF.

This rearrangement joins TRBV18 to TRBJ2-5, with a weak D call TRBD2 (6 bases). The CDR3 contains 13 residues. Trimming removed 8 bases from V and 1 base from J, with 11 bases in between. Germline CDR1 reads KGHSH; CDR2 reads LQKENI. CDR3 nucleotides: TGTGCCAGCACCGGGACTCTCCAAGAGACCCAGTACTTC. Translation gives CASTGTLQETQYF.

This clone was recorded once. V and J are TRBV7-2 and TRBJ1-5; 7 nucleotides agree with TRBD1. The junction had 5 bases not matched to a gene; V was cut back by 5 bases and J by 7 bases. The CDR3 covers 13 residues. Germline loops: CDR1 SGHTA, CDR2 FQGNSA. CDR3 bases: TGTGCCAGCAGCACAGGGGTGGGGCAGCCCCAGCATTTT. It translates to CASSTGVGQPQHF.

V usage is TRBV5-6 and J usage is TRBJ1-5, with 9 nucleotides matching TRBD1. J was trimmed by 7 bases and V by 0 bases; bases with no gene match: 5. This CDR3 has 15 amino acids. Germline V CDR1 and CDR2: SGHDT, YYEEEE. CDR3 loop: CASSLGGTGRQPQHF. The DNA for the CDR3 is TGTGCCAGCAGCTTGGGGGGGACAGGGAGGCAGCCCCAGCATTTT.

This chain joins TRBV27 and TRBJ2-5; D gene uncertain. The V end was cut by 3 bases, the J end by 3 bases, with 2 bases between. This CDR3 contains 11 residues. The germline gives CDR1 MNHEY, CDR2 SMNVEV (reference sequence). The DNA of the CDR3 is TGTGCCAGCAGTTTTAAAGAGACCCAGTACTTC. Its protein product is CASSFKETQYF.

V and J are TRBV7-2 and TRBJ1-5, with TRBD1 as a possible D gene (6 bases). The CDR3 consists of 16 residues. Per the germline V gene, CDR1 is SGHTA and CDR2 is FQGNSA. The V gene lost 6 bases and the J gene lost 1 base, with 16 bases spanning the gap. The CDR3 DNA is TGTGCCAGCAGTTTCAATGGGGGCATGAGCAATCAGCCCCAGCATTTT. Translated, it gives CASSFNGGMSNQPQHF.

The V gene is TRBV28, the J gene TRBJ1-2, with D hard to call. V lost 1 base and J 9 bases, leaving 9 bases between the germline ends. Per the germline V gene, CDR1 is MDHEN and CDR2 is SYDVKM. The CDR3 extends over 12 amino acids. The CDR3 nucleotides read TGTGCCAGCAGTTTATCTGATCTAAGCTACACCTTC. Translating it yields CASSLSDLSYTF.

The genes are TRBV28 and TRBJ1-1; no clear D. This CDR3 region has 13 residues. V gave up 5 bases and J gave up 1 base, with 8 bases separating them. In germline, CDR1 is MDHEN, CDR2 SYDVKM. The chain's CDR3 is CASSRVPNTEAFF. The CDR3 bases are TGTGCCAGCAGTCGGGTTCCGAACACTGAAGCTTTCTTT.

The chain recombines TRBV5-1 with TRBJ2-7, with D unclear. The CDR3 loop spans 12 amino acids. Trimming cost V 2 bases and J 3 bases, with 6 bases left between them. CDR1 is SGHRS and CDR2 is YFSETQ in the germline V gene. This chain's CDR3 is CASSFGSYEQYF. The CDR3 region has the DNA TGCGCCAGCAGCTTTGGCAGCTACGAGCAGTACTTC.

The CDR3 nucleotides are TGTGCCAGCTCACCCGGGGGGAGGGCCAACGTCCTGACTTTC. The encoded protein is CASSPGGRANVLTF. This rearrangement joins TRBV18 to TRBJ2-6, with TRBD2 identical over 7 bases. The ends lost 3 bases at V and 5 bases at J; junction bases unmatched: 1. Germline values: CDR1 KGHSH, CDR2 LQKENI. The length of the CDR3 is 14 residues.

V usage is TRBV28 and J usage is TRBJ2-7; unclear D gene. The V end lost 3 bases, the J end lost 6 bases, and 3 bases lay between the germline ends. CDR3 length: 10 amino acids. Germline lookup yields CDR1 MDHEN and CDR2 SYDVKM. The CDR3 sequence is CASSFREQYF. The CDR3 DNA follows: TGTGCCAGCAGTTTTCGCGAGCAGTACTTC.

The rearrangement links TRBV7-9 to TRBJ2-7; 12 bases are shared with TRBD1. Losses at the gene ends were 5 bases for V and 0 bases for J; bases not matched to a gene: 14. CDR1 and CDR2 from the germline V gene are SEHNR and FQNEAQ (reference sequence). The length of the CDR3 is 19 residues. The CDR3 sequence is CASSPQPGQGARSSYEQYF. The CDR3 DNA reads as TGTGCCAGCAGCCCGCAACCGGGACAGGGGGCCCGTAGCTCCTACGAGCAGTACTTC. Complete variable domain (other parts from reference TRBV7-9 and TRBJ2-7): DTGVSQNPRHKITKRGQNVTFRCDPISEHNRLYWYRQTLGQGPEFLTYFQNEAQLEKSRLLSDRFSAERPKGSFSTLEIQRTEQGDSAMYLCASSPQPGQGARSSYEQYFGPGTRLTVT.

The rearrangement joins TRBV27 to TRBJ2-7, with TRBD2 matching over 11 bases. This CDR3 comprises 18 residues. The germline gives CDR1 MNHEY, CDR2 SMNVEV (reference sequence). Germline trimming cut 1 base from V and 9 bases from J; bases unmatched to any gene: 17. CDR3 region: CASSLYLAGGHKSSRQYF. The DNA of the CDR3 is TGTGCCAGCAGTTTATACCTAGCGGGAGGCCATAAATCGTCGCGGCAGTACTTC.

This chain joins TRBV2 and TRBJ2-5, with 7 bases aligning to TRBD1. Germline CDR1 SNHLY, CDR2 FYNNEI. The CDR3 sequence is 13 residues long. After removal of 11 bases from V and 4 bases from J, the junction contained 10 bases not matched to a gene. The CDR3 DNA sequence: TGTGCCGGCCGACAGGGTTTGTTAGAGACCCAGTACTTC. This sequence encodes CAGRQGLLETQYF.

The chain carries TRBV6-6 and TRBJ2-7; tentative D call: TRBD1 (5 bases). Germline assignment: CDR1 MNHNY and CDR2 SVGAGI (reference sequence). CDR3 length equals 11 residues. The germline V and J ends were trimmed by 5 bases and 6 bases, with 8 bases remaining between them. The CDR3 reads CASSVRGEQYF. CDR3 coding DNA: TGTGCCAGCAGTGTTAGGGGCGAGCAGTACTTC.

Only one count was recorded for this clone. The V call is TRBV5-8, the J call TRBJ2-7; TRBD2 is a possible D gene (6 bases). Germline V gives CDR1 SGHTS, CDR2 YDEGEE. This CDR3 contains 15 residues. V was shortened by 1 base and J by 4 bases, with 15 bases between the two germline ends. The CDR3 sequence is CASSLRPGVLYEQYF. In DNA form, the CDR3 reads TGTGCCAGCAGCTTGCGGCCGGGGGTCTTATACGAGCAGTACTTC.